Following are 25 T cell receptor beta chains from one sample sequenced in a study of radiotherapy plus CTLA-4 blockade in lung cancer. Repertoires were generated with immunoSEQ multiplex PCR, while TCRdb's copy carries only in-frame clones and drops some. The sample carries roughly 85,000 clones, approximately 86% recorded once. The sequenced sample was peripheral blood, obtained from a patient treated with radiotherapy plus ipilimumab. The receptors derive from a human donor with non-small cell lung cancer that progressed on radiotherapy plus ipilimumab.

This chain joins TRBV7-3 and TRBJ2-1; D uncertain. Trimming pared 1 base from V and 12 bases from J, leaving 13 bases between. The CDR3 covers 13 residues. Germline values: CDR1 SGHTA, CDR2 FQGTGA. The CDR3 sequence: CASSLSGPEVQFF. Written as DNA, the CDR3 is TGTGCCAGCAGCTTAAGCGGCCCGGAAGTGCAGTTCTTC.

This rearrangement joins TRBV25-1 to TRBJ1-2; tentatively, D is TRBD1 (5 bases). The CDR3 contains 15 residues. Germline V gives CDR1 MGHDK, CDR2 SYGVNS. V lost 4 bases to trimming and J lost 2 bases, with 14 bases between them. CDR3 protein: CASSGSNSGNYGYTF. CDR3 DNA: TGTGCCAGCAGTGGCTCTAATTCAGGGAACTATGGCTACACCTTC.

The rearrangement uses TRBV27 and TRBJ1-1; 7 bases agree with TRBD1. Per the germline V gene, CDR1 is MNHEY and CDR2 is SMNVEV (reference sequence). V shed 3 bases, J shed 5 bases, and the junction held 9 bases outside the gene matches. This CDR3 contains 15 residues. The CDR3 loop is CASSLGTVPGTEAFF. In DNA, the CDR3 is TGTGCCAGCAGTTTGGGGACAGTTCCTGGGACTGAAGCTTTCTTT.

This sequence joins TRBV30 and TRBJ1-3; D unresolved. V was trimmed by 3 bases and J by 0 bases, leaving 15 bases between them. CDR1 is GTSNPN, CDR2 SVGIG, per germline (reference sequence). The CDR3 is made up of 16 amino acids. The chain's CDR3 is CAWSFPDASSGNTIYF. The CDR3 nucleotides read TGTGCCTGGAGCTTTCCGGACGCCAGCTCTGGAAACACCATATATTTT.

J is TRBJ1-6 and V is TRBV27, with TRBD1 matching over 7 bases. V lost 4 bases to trimming and J lost 2 bases; unmatched junction nucleotides: 2. Germline-derived CDR1 and CDR2 are MNHEY and SMNVEV (reference sequence). The CDR3 covers 15 residues. The CDR3 nucleotides read TGTGCCAGCAGTTCACAGGGGACCTATAATTCACCCCTCCACTTT. Protein: CASSSQGTYNSPLHF.

The rearrangement links TRBV7-6 to TRBJ2-1; TRBD1 matches at 9 bases. Germline V gene lookup returns CDR1 SGHVS and CDR2 FNYEAQ. The CDR3 runs to 16 residues. V shed 6 bases, J shed 4 bases, and the junction held 10 bases outside the gene matches. CDR3: CASSRTGTGMYNEQFF. The CDR3 DNA is TGTGCCAGCAGTCGTACCGGGACAGGGATGTACAATGAGCAGTTCTTC.

J is TRBJ2-7 and V is TRBV2; D assignment may be TRBD1 or TRBD2 (5 bases each). Germline V gene data show CDR1 as SNHLY and CDR2 as FYNNEI. The V end lost 8 bases, the J end lost 7 bases, and 18 bases lay between the germline ends. The CDR3 totals 13 residues. CDR3 nucleotide sequence: TGTGCCAGCTGCCGGGACGGTAGCATGGAGCAGTACTTC. Translating gives CASCRDGSMEQYF.

This chain links TRBV28 with TRBJ1-2; TRBD1 agrees at 7 bases. Germline assignment: CDR1 MDHEN and CDR2 SYDVKM. The length of the CDR3 is 13 residues. The trim removed 6 bases at V and 4 bases at J, leaving 5 bases unmatched. CDR3 DNA: TGTGCCAGCAGGAAGGACAGGATCTATGGCTACACCTTC. Translation gives CASRKDRIYGYTF.

The V gene is TRBV27, the J gene TRBJ2-5, with 9 bases identical to TRBD1. The J segment lost 4 bases and the V segment lost 4 bases, leaving 16 bases of the junction unmatched. This CDR3 is 18 amino acids long. Germline V gives CDR1 MNHEY, CDR2 SMNVEV (reference sequence). The CDR3, as DNA: TGTGCCAGCAGTTCCCGACAGGGGGTCTGGGGTCGGGGAGAGACCCAGTACTTC. Translated: CASSSRQGVWGRGETQYF.

The chain couples TRBV28 to TRBJ1-5; 8 bases fit TRBD1. Germline V gene sequence: CDR1 MDHEN, CDR2 SYDVKM. J lost 4 bases, V lost 10 bases, and 6 bases had no gene match. The CDR3 length is 13 residues. The CDR3 sequence: CATRTGQNQPQHF. The CDR3 DNA sequence: TGTGCCACGAGGACAGGGCAAAATCAGCCCCAGCATTTT.

This rearrangement joins TRBV4-1 to TRBJ1-4, with TRBD1 matching 8 bases. V gave up 2 bases and J gave up 0 bases; unmatched junction bases: 8. Per the germline V gene, CDR1 is MGHRA and CDR2 is YSYEKL. There are 18 residues in the CDR3. This CDR3 reads CASSQPQGAATTNEKLFF. CDR3 DNA: TGCGCCAGCAGCCAACCGCAGGGGGCGGCAACAACTAATGAAAAACTGTTTTTT.

This clone was observed once. The V call is TRBV5-6, the J call TRBJ2-2; D unresolved. The CDR3 loop spans 15 amino acids. Germline V gene data show CDR1 as SGHDT and CDR2 as YYEEEE. Trimming took off 7 bases at V and 0 bases at J, with 13 bases between the two ends. The CDR3 here is CASAFTTTNTGELFF. The CDR3, as DNA: TGTGCCAGCGCATTTACTACTACGAACACCGGGGAGCTGTTTTTT.

The genes are TRBV4-2 and TRBJ1-3, with D uncertain. V was shortened by 1 base and J by 8 bases, with 9 bases between the two germline ends. There are 13 residues in the CDR3. Per the germline V gene, CDR1 is LGHNA and CDR2 is YNFKEQ. In DNA form, the CDR3 reads TGTGCCAGCAGCCAAGGGGCCCAGGACACCATATATTTT. Translating it yields CASSQGAQDTIYF.

The genes are TRBV6-5 and TRBJ2-7, with 8 bases that match TRBD1. The CDR3 runs to 13 residues. After removal of 6 bases from V and 5 bases from J, the junction contained 6 bases not matched to a gene. CDR1 is MNHEY and CDR2 is SVGAGI in the germline V gene. In nucleotides, the CDR3 is TGTGCCAGCAGCTCGACAGGGGTCCACGAGCAGTACTTC. This sequence encodes CASSSTGVHEQYF.

The V gene is TRBV5-1, the J gene TRBJ1-1; D call uncertain. Per germline, CDR1 SGHRS and CDR2 YFSETQ. Trimming took 3 bases from V and 2 from J, leaving 11 bases between them. This CDR3 has 14 residues. DNA of the CDR3: TGCGCCAGCAGCTCCCAACATACCAACACTGAAGCTTTCTTT. It encodes CASSSQHTNTEAFF.

In DNA, the CDR3 is TGTGCCAGCAGCTTAAGGGTCGGGGTACCCTACAATGAGCAGTTCTTC. Amino acids: CASSLRVGVPYNEQFF. The chain has TRBV11-3 and TRBJ2-1; the D gene is possibly TRBD2 (5 bases). The CDR3 totals 16 residues. CDR1 is SGHNT, CDR2 YENEEA, per germline. The germline V and J ends were trimmed by 2 bases and 2 bases, with 13 bases remaining between them.

In regard to this clone: It is unclear where the CDR3 begins or ends on the DNA, so no DNA is shown, and the CDR3 is as TCRdb lists it. The chain joins TRBV27 to TRBJ2-4; whether TRBD2, the table's D call, matches the DNA was not checked. The CDR3 is 16 amino acids long, termini counted. Looked up from germline, CDR1 is MNHEY and CDR2 is SMNVEV (reference sequence). The CDR3 loop is CASSSVRGLAKNIQYF.

The rearrangement uses TRBV7-8 and TRBJ2-7; the D gene is possibly TRBD1 (6 bases). V dropped 5 bases and J dropped 2 bases, with 13 bases sitting between them. The CDR3 consists of 14 residues. CDR1 is SGHVS and CDR2 is FQNEAQ in the germline V gene. CDR3 coding DNA: TGTGCCAGCAGCGCCAGGGGCCTCCCCTACGAGCAGTACTTC. Translation gives CASSARGLPYEQYF.

The chain recombines TRBV19 with TRBJ1-2; no firm D call. This CDR3 has 15 amino acids. The germline gives CDR1 LNHDA, CDR2 SQIVND (reference sequence). V lost 10 bases and J lost 4, with 22 bases in between. CDR3 loop: CATKTLPWGSYGYTF. The CDR3 DNA sequence: TGTGCCACCAAGACCCTACCTTGGGGTTCCTATGGCTACACCTTC. Full variable domain (outside the CDR3, taken from reference TRBV19 and TRBJ1-2): DGGITQSPKYLFRKEGQNVTLSCEQNLNHDAMYWYRQDPGQGLRLIYYSQIVNDFQKGDIAEGYSVSREKKESFPLTVTSAQKNPTAFYLCATKTLPWGSYGYTFGSGTRLTVV.

This clone appeared a single time. V gene TRBV5-1 combines with J gene TRBJ1-5; 7 positions agree with TRBD1. There are 15 residues in the CDR3. Germline values: CDR1 SGHRS, CDR2 YFSETQ. The J segment lost 11 bases and the V segment lost 2 bases, leaving 13 bases of the junction unmatched. This CDR3 is CASSLAGTEVSTQHF. The CDR3 DNA is TGCGCCAGCAGCTTAGCCGGGACAGAGGTTTCGACCCAGCATTTT.

The rearrangement links TRBV30 to TRBJ2-4, with D tentatively TRBD1 (7 bases). The CDR3 is 17 amino acids. Germline V lookup: CDR1 GTSNPN, CDR2 SVGIG (reference sequence). Trimming left V 0 bases short and J 3 bases short, with 18 bases between. CDR3 amino acids: CAWSVGGTVERKNIQYF. The CDR3 nucleotides read TGTGCCTGGAGTGTAGGGGGGACAGTAGAGCGCAAAAACATTCAGTACTTC.

The chain links TRBV4-1 to TRBJ1-3, with 8 positions matching TRBD1. The length of the CDR3 is 16 residues. V lost 3 bases to trimming and J lost 4 bases; unmatched junction nucleotides: 8. Per the germline V gene, CDR1 is MGHRA and CDR2 is YSYEKL. The CDR3 DNA is TGCGCCAGCAGCCATCCGACAGGGGATCTGGGAAACACCATATATTTT. Its translation: CASSHPTGDLGNTIYF.

This chain joins TRBV2 and TRBJ1-2, with a possible D match to TRBD1 (5 bases). Germline lookup yields CDR1 SNHLY and CDR2 FYNNEI. This CDR3 is built from 13 residues. V was cut by 3 bases and J by 8 bases, with 13 bases left in between. The CDR3 loop reads CASSDREIGGYTF. In nucleotides, the CDR3 is TGTGCCAGCAGTGACAGGGAAATTGGCGGCTACACCTTC.

The chain is built from TRBV30 and TRBJ2-3, with 10 bases that match TRBD1. The length of the CDR3 is 15 residues. Looked up from germline, CDR1 is GTSNPN and CDR2 is SVGIG (reference sequence). V lost 2 bases to trimming and J lost 2 bases; unmatched junction nucleotides: 4. CDR3 nucleotide sequence: TGTGCCTGGAGTCTGACAGGGGGCTTCACAGATACGCAGTATTTT. Encoded protein: CAWSLTGGFTDTQYF.

The gene calls are TRBV27 and TRBJ2-1; the D is unclear. Germline V gene data show CDR1 as MNHEY and CDR2 as SMNVEV (reference sequence). Between the trimmed V and J ends, which lost 5 bases and 8 bases, there was a span of 19 bases. There are 15 residues in the CDR3. The CDR3 loop reads CASSLLSPRLDEQFF. DNA of the CDR3: TGTGCCAGCAGTCTACTATCCCCGCGACTGGATGAGCAGTTCTTC.